What follows describes a single TCR beta chain. Germline V lookup: CDR1 SGHVS, CDR2 FNYEAQ. V dropped 7 bases and J dropped 8; count of bases not matched to a gene: 9. The CDR3 runs 15 residues. The data are from a study of blood T cell repertoires in COVID-19. Study-wide context: Samples representing acute and convalescent COVID-19 were sourced from the United States, Italy and Spain.

The table came from immunoSEQ multiplex PCR; TCRdb's copy has only in-frame clones and leaves some out. Among about 170,000 clones listed, roughly 80% were seen once. This sequence was found in a man aged 65 to 79 with active or convalescent COVID-19. V usage is TRBV7-6 and J usage is TRBJ2-2, with 11 bases matching TRBD1. Sequenced material: peripheral blood. This CDR3 reads CASTPRDRGKGELFF. CDR3 DNA sequence: TGTGCCAGCACCCCTCGGGACAGGGGGAAAGGGGAGCTGTTTTTT. Full variable domain (missing parts from reference TRBV7-6 and TRBJ2-2): GAGVSQSPRYKVTKRGQDVALRCDPISGHVSLYWYRQALGQGPEFLTYFNYEAQQDKSGLPNDRFSAERPEGSISTLTIQRTEQRDSAMYRCASTPRDRGKGELFFGEGSRLTVL.